The clone carrying this TCR beta chain was detected a few times. All of the isolated RNA was reverse transcribed, so expressed TCRB transcripts were sequenced. Libraries were prepared by immunoSEQ multiplex PCR; TCRdb keeps only in-frame clonotypes and omits some of them. This sample has approximately 150,000 clones, with more than 9% found just once. This record belongs to a study of beta chain features in type 1 diabetes. This CDR3 is 16 amino acids long. The germline gives CDR1 SGDLS, CDR2 YYNGEE. Unmatched junction bases numbered 12, after V lost 3 bases and J lost 7 bases. This TCR derives from a man between 18 and 35 years old in good health. This chain connects TRBV9 to TRBJ2-1; TRBD2 aligns across 8 bases. Sequenced input: naive CD4+ T cells from blood. In DNA form, the CDR3 reads TGTGCCAGCAGCGCTCCGGGACTAGGTTATTCGAATGAGCAGTTCTTC. It specifies CASSAPGLGYSNEQFF.